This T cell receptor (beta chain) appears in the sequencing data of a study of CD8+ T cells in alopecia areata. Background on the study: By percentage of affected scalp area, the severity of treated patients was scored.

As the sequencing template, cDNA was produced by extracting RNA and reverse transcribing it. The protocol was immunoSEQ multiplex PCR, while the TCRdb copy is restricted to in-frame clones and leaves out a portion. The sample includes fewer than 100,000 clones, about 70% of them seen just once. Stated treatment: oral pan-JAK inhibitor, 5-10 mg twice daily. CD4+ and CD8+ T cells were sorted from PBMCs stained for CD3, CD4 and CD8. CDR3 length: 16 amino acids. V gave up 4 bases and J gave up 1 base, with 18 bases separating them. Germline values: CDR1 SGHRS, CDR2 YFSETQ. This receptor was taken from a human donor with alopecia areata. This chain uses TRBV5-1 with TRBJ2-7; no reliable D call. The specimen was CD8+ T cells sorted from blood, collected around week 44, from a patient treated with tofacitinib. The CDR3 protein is CASSPRLSRRSYEQYF. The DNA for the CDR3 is TGCGCCAGCAGCCCGCGCCTCAGCCGGCGGTCCTACGAGCAGTACTTC.